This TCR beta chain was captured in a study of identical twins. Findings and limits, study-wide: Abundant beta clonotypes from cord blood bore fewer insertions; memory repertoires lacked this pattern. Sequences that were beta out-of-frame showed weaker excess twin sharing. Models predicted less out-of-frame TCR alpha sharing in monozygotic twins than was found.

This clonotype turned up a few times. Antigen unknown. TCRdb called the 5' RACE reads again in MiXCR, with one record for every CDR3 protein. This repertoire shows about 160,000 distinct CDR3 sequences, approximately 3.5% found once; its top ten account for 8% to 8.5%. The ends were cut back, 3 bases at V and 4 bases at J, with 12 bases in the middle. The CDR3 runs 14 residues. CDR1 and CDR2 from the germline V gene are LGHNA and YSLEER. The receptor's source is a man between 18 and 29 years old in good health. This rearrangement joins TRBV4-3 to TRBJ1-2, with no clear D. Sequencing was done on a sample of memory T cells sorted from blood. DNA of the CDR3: TGCGCCAGCAGCCAGCCCGGAGCGGCCTATGGCTACACCTTC. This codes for CASSQPGAAYGYTF.